This T cell receptor beta chain was observed in a study of T cells in Graves' hyperthyroidism and ophthalmopathy. The investigators amplified TCR beta CDR3 regions from RNA transcripts. An initial round of RT-PCR targeting the TCR CDR3 relied on the HTBI primer set. A single record per CDR3 protein comes from TCRdb applying MiXCR to the multiplex PCR reads. The top ten hold over 15% of the sample, which has 650,000 to 850,000 distinct CDR3 sequences, 18% seen once. Germline V gene data show CDR1 as MGHRA and CDR2 as YSYEKL. CDR3 length: 17 amino acids. V was shortened by 1 base and J by 2 bases, with 17 bases between the two germline ends.

The TCR originated in a woman aged 50 to 65 with Graves' hyperthyroidism that later progressed to Graves' ophthalmopathy. The V gene is TRBV4-1, the J gene TRBJ1-2; the D is unclear. Sequencing input: blood. The DNA for the CDR3 is TGCGCCAGCAGCCAAGGCCCAGGAACACCCTCCAACTATGGCTACACCTTC. Translating gives CASSQGPGTPSNYGYTF.